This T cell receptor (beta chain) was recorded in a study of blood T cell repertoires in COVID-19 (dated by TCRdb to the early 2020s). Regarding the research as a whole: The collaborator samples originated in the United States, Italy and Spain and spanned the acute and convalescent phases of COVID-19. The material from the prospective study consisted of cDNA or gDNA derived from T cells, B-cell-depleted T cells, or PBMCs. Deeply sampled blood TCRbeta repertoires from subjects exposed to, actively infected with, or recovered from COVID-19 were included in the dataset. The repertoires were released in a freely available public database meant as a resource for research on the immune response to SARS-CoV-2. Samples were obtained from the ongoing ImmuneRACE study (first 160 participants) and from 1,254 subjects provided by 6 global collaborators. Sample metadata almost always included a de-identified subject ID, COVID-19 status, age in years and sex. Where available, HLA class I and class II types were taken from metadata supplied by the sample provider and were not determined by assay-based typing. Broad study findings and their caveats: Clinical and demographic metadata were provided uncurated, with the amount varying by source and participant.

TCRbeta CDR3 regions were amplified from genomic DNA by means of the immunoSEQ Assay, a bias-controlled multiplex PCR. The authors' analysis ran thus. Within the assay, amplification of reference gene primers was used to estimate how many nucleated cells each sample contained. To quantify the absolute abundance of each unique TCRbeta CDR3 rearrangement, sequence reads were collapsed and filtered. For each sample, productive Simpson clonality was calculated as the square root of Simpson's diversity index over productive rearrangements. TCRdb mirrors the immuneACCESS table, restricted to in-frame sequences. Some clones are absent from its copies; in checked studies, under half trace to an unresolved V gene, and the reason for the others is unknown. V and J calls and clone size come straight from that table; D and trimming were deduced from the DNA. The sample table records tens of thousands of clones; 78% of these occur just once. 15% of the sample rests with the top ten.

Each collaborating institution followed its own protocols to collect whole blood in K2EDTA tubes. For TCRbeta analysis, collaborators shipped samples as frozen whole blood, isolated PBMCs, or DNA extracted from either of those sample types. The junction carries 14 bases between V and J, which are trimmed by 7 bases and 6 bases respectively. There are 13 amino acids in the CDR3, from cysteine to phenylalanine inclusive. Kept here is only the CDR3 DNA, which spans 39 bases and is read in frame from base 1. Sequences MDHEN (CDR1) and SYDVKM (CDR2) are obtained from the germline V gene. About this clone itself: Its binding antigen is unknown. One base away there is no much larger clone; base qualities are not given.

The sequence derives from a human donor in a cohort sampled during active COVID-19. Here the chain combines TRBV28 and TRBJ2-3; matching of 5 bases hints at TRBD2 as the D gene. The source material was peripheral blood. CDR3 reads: CASKVGVVDTQYF. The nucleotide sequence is TGTGCCAGCAAGGTCGGGGTTGTGGATACGCAGTATTTT.